Listed here is a single T cell receptor (beta chain). This record belongs to a study of shared clonotypes between healthy human individuals. Repertoires were generated with immunoSEQ multiplex PCR, while TCRdb's copy carries only in-frame clones and drops some. The profile shows about 2,200,000 clones, roughly 91% of them singletons. The CDR3 is 13 amino acids. Germline-derived CDR1 and CDR2 are MDHEN and SYDVKM. V lost 6 bases and J 2 bases, leaving 7 bases between the germline ends. CD45RO-negative, CCR7-selected cells formed the naive CD8 fraction, which excluded terminally differentiated effector memory CD45RA+ cells.

The rearrangement joins TRBV28 to TRBJ2-2; D gene ambiguous. This TCR was sampled from a man younger than 30 in good health. Some clones in this sample may be carry-over from other donors' samples. Source material: naive CD8+ T cells from PBMCs. The CDR3 reads CASSPINTGELFF. CDR3 sequence (DNA): TGTGCCAGCAGCCCTATAAACACCGGGGAGCTGTTTTTT.